The text below deals with one TCR beta chain. Vbeta (60) and Jbeta (13) primers were used in the PCR. The protocol was immunoSEQ multiplex PCR, while the TCRdb copy is restricted to in-frame clones and leaves out a portion. The table lists about 200,000 clones, around 73% of them singletons, with around 4% in the top ten. The germline V and J ends were trimmed by 4 bases and 9 bases, with 14 bases remaining between them. Germline V CDR1 and CDR2: MNHNS, SASEGT. This CDR3 contains 13 residues. This record comes from a study of cytomegalovirus exposure and HLA in healthy donors. The clonotype was recovered from a male donor in good health and CMV-seronegative. The rearrangement joins TRBV6-1 to TRBJ2-3; no firm D call. The source material was PBMCs. The CDR3 DNA reads as TGTGCCAGCAGTGGATCGAGCGTGAGAACGCAGTATTTT. It is translated as CASSGSSVRTQYF.